The entry that follows covers one T cell receptor (beta chain) sequence. The antigen remains unidentified. The J segment lost 3 bases and the V segment lost 1 base, leaving 6 bases of the junction unmatched. Germline V lookup: CDR1 SGHRS, CDR2 YFSETQ. This CDR3 is built from 16 residues. The assay was immunoSEQ multiplex PCR, and TCRdb's table has in-frame clones only and misses some. The sample consists of around 30,000 clones, over 70% of them appearing once. Expansion of antigen-specific CD4+ T cells with viral peptide pools was carried out by the ViraFEST assay before sequencing. Cultured cells yielded isolated CD4+ T cells after around 9 days. Vaccine administered to participants consisted of two doses of either BNT162b2 or mRNA-1273. This entry belongs to a study of vaccination effects on CD4 cells after COVID-19.

V and J are TRBV5-1 and TRBJ1-4; 7 bases match TRBD1. Sequenced material: CD4+ T cells from PBMCs cultured with HCoV-NL63 spike peptides, taken after COVID-19 vaccination. This clonotype was obtained from a human donor who received a COVID-19 vaccine. CDR3 bases: TGCGCCAGCAGCTTGTCGCCAGGGGGATCTAATGAAAAACTGTTTTTT. Translation gives CASSLSPGGSNEKLFF.